The T cell receptor beta chain described here comes from a study of blood T cell repertoires in COVID-19. About the study: From the United States, Italy and Spain came samples of acute and convalescent COVID-19.

Patients from Seattle were sampled longitudinally, starting during active infection. Measured with immunoSEQ multiplex PCR; TCRdb has only the in-frame clones, and not every one. The repertoire holds 150,000 to 200,000 clones, with less than 90% as singletons. Sequenced material: peripheral blood. This receptor was identified in a woman in her sixties or seventies with COVID-19, enrolled during active disease.

CDR3 coding DNA: TGTGCCAGCACCCGACTCACCCTTGAGCAGTTCTTC. Translating it yields CASTRLTLEQFF. The chain is built from TRBV12-3 or TRBV12-4 and TRBJ2-1; D gene unclear. This CDR3 region has 12 residues. Trimming left V 7 bases short and J 9 bases short, with 13 bases between.